This is a list of T cell receptor beta chains from one sample in a study of T cell changes during pregnancy in multiple sclerosis. Profiling relied on immunoSEQ multiplex PCR, and the TCRdb table lists in-frame clones only, not all of them. The sample yields some 38,000 clones, 85% to 95% seen once. The specimen comprised CD4+ T cells from peripheral blood mononuclear cells, sampled in the second trimester of pregnancy. These TCRs come from a female donor with multiple sclerosis, enrolled in a pregnancy study. Both conserved end residues are part of each CDR3. A D gene is named only where the DNA matches it firmly.

d_call,j_call,v_call,cdr3_aa
.,TRBJ1-2,TRBV19,CASSPQGSDGYTF
TRBD1,TRBJ2-7,TRBV10-3,CAITDDRGHEQYF
TRBD2,TRBJ2-5,TRBV30,CAWSQGGREQETQYF
.,TRBJ2-6,TRBV14,CASSQQRGANVLTF
TRBD2,TRBJ2-1,TRBV6-6,CASSLAGKELF
TRBD1,TRBJ2-7,TRBV4-1,CASSQGDSSYEQYF
TRBD1,TRBJ1-6,TRBV25-1,CASSGQGGSPLHF
TRBD1,TRBJ2-5,TRBV14,CASSHWDRRDVQETQYF
.,TRBJ1-2,TRBV7-2,CASSFGGTQGYYGYTF
.,TRBJ2-3,TRBV20-1,CSARIEARRYF
.,TRBJ2-1,TRBV11-2,CASSLEAGSTNEQFF
TRBD2,TRBJ2-3,TRBV27,CASSYAGLAGAVTQYF
.,TRBJ1-4,TRBV19,CASSIGLRRGSEKLFF
TRBD1,TRBJ1-1,TRBV10-3,CAISEYRGYTEAFF
.,TRBJ1-2,TRBV18,CASSPEGGGYTF
.,TRBJ1-1,TRBV4-2,CASSQERSRATEAFF
.,TRBJ1-1,TRBV7-3,CASSLQGRGTEAFF
.,TRBJ2-5,TRBV5-1,CASSRGLPQETQYF
TRBD1,TRBJ1-1,TRBV28,CASSLTTGEAFF
TRBD1,TRBJ2-7,TRBV27,CASRPTGIYEQYF
TRBD2,TRBJ2-3,TRBV6-4,CASSEAGGPPGDTQYF
.,TRBJ1-4,TRBV4-1,CASSPSGTNEKLFF
TRBD2,TRBJ2-7,TRBV7-9,CASSLAPLSGGLDEQYF
.,TRBJ2-7,TRBV5-4,CASSTTSSAGEQYF
TRBD2,TRBJ2-7,TRBV5-1,CASSLLLAGKDEQYF
.,TRBJ1-2,TRBV2,CASRTRLAGYHYGYTF
.,TRBJ1-1,TRBV9,CASSSGARNTEAFF
TRBD2,TRBJ2-5,TRBV5-1,CASSLAPQQPAGARETQYF
TRBD2,TRBJ2-5,TRBV25-1,CASSQSGSLRETQYF
.,TRBJ2-3,TRBV19,CASSSGGGGTDTQYF
TRBD2,TRBJ2-3,TRBV10-3,CAISESPSGGTDTQYF
.,TRBJ1-2,TRBV2,CASRGDGYTF
.,TRBJ2-1,TRBV5-5,CASSLGPYNEQFF
.,TRBJ1-5,TRBV30,CAWSGESRQPQHF
TRBD1,TRBJ2-7,TRBV13,CASSLGLGRDSTRGQYF
.,TRBJ1-2,TRBV6-1,CASSDRYGYTF
.,TRBJ1-5,TRBV6-5,CASSPNYNQPQHF
.,TRBJ1-1,TRBV28,CASRSIYSVTEAFF
.,TRBJ2-3,TRBV5-1,CASSLRRGYTDTQYF
TRBD1,TRBJ1-2,TRBV2,CASSHPRGRGLYGYTF
.,TRBJ2-7,TRBV6-6,CASSATGTYEQYF
TRBD2,TRBJ2-7,TRBV10-1,CASSDRRESYEQYF
.,TRBJ1-4,TRBV11-2,CASSLGGVGEKLFF
TRBD1,TRBJ1-4,TRBV11-1,CASSPGTDNEKLFF
TRBD1,TRBJ2-3,TRBV27,CASSSTGGIGTDTQYF
.,TRBJ1-4,TRBV15,CATSRANPPGELFF
.,TRBJ2-2,TRBV7-2,CASSLTNSGELFF
TRBD2,TRBJ2-2,TRBV5-1,CASSFRAGGNTGELFF
.,TRBJ2-4,TRBV29-1,CSVEGSGDGKNIQYF
.,TRBJ1-1,TRBV6-1,CASSIRRGTEAFF
.,TRBJ2-5,TRBV18,CASSPVDSQETQYF
TRBD2,TRBJ2-7,TRBV4-1,CASSRELATSYEQYF
TRBD1,TRBJ2-6,TRBV9,CASSYRDRNSGANVLTF
.,TRBJ2-7,TRBV27,CASSLLGHPYEQYF
TRBD2,TRBJ2-2,TRBV7-8,CASSSTQLAGGYTGELFF